A single TCR beta chain is shown here with its context. V lost 6 bases to trimming and J lost 8 bases, with 7 bases between them. Germline assignment: CDR1 KGHSH and CDR2 LQKENI. The CDR3 covers 11 residues. This record belongs to a study of cytomegalovirus exposure and HLA in healthy donors. PCR used 60 Vbeta primers and 13 Jbeta primers. Here immunoSEQ multiplex PCR was the method, and the copy in TCRdb shows in-frame clones only, minus some. The data contain some 120,000 clones, approximately 81% of them singletons. The sequence was collected from a man aged 18 to 30 in good health and CMV-seronegative. Sequences were obtained from PBMCs. This chain uses TRBV18 with TRBJ1-4; D is unresolved. CDR3 in DNA: TGTGCCAGCTCCCCGGGGGAAAAACTGTTTTTT. Protein product: CASSPGEKLFF.